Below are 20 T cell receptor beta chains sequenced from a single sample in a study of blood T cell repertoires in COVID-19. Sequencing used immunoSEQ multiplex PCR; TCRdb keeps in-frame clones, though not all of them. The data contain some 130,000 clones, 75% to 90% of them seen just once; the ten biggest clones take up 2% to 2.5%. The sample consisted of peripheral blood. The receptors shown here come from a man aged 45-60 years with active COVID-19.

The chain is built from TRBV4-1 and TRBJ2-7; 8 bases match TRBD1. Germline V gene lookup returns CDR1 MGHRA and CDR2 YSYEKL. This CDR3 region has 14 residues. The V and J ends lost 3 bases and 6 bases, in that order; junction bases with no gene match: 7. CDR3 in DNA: TGCGCCAGCAGCCAGCGGACAGGGCTCGGCGAGCAGTACTTC. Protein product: CASSQRTGLGEQYF.

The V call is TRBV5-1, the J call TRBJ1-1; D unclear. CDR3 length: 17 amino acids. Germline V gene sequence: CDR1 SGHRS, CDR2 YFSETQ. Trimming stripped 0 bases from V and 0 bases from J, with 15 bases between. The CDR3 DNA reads TGCGCCAGCAGCTTGGCTAACAGCCAATACATGAACACTGAAGCTTTCTTT. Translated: CASSLANSQYMNTEAFF.

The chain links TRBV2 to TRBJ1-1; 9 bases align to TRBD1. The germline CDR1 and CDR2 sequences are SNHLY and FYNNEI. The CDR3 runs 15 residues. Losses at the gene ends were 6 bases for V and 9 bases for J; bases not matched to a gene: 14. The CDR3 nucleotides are TGTGCCAGCAGCGCCCTGGGACAGGGTAGCCTCAAAGCTTTCTTT. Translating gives CASSALGQGSLKAFF.

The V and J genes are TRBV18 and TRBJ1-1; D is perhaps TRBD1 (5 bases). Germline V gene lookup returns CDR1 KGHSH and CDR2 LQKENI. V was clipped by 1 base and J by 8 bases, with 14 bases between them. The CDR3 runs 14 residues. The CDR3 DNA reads TGTGCCAGCTCACCACTTGAATGGTCAGGGGAAGCTTTCTTT. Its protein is CASSPLEWSGEAFF.

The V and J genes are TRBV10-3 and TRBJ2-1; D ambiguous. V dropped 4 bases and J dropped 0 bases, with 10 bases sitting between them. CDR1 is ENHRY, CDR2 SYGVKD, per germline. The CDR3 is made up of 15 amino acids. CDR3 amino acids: CAISGTINSYNEQFF. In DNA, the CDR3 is TGTGCCATCAGTGGAACTATTAACTCCTACAATGAGCAGTTCTTC.

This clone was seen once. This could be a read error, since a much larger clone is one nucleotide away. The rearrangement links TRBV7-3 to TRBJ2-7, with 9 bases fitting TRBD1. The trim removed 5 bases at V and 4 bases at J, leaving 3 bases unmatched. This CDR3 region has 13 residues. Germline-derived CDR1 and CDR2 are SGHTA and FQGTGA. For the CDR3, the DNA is TGTGCCAGCAGCACCGGACAGGGGTACGAGCAGTACTTC. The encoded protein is CASSTGQGYEQYF.

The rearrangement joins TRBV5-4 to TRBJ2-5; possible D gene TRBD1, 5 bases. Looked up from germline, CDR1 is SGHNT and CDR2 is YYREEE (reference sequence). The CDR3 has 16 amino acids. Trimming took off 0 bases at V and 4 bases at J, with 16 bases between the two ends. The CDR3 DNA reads TGTGCCAGCAGCTTGGACGTTTTGACAGTCCGAGAGACCCAGTACTTC. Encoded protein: CASSLDVLTVRETQYF.

This chain's CDR3 is CASSYPPRVATDTQYF. CDR3 coding DNA: TGTGCCAGCAGTTACCCACCCAGGGTAGCTACAGATACGCAGTATTTT. V is TRBV6-2 or TRBV6-3 and J is TRBJ2-3, with D perhaps matching TRBD1 (5 bases). Germline V gene sequence: CDR1 MNHEY, CDR2 SVGEGT. Trimming removed 2 bases at V and 3 bases at J, with 15 bases between. The CDR3 length is 16 residues.

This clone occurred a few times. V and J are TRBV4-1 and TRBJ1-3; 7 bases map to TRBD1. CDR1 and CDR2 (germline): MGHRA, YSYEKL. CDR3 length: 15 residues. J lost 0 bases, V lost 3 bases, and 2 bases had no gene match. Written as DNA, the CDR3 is TGCGCCAGCAGCCAGACAGGGCTCTCTGGAAACACCATATATTTT. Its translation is CASSQTGLSGNTIYF.

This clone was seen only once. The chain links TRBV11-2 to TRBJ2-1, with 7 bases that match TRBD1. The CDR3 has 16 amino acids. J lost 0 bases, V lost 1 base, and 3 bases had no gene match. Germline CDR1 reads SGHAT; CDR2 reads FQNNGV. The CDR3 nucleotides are TGTGCCAGCAGCTTAGGACAGGGAAGCTCCTACAATGAGCAGTTCTTC. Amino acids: CASSLGQGSSYNEQFF.

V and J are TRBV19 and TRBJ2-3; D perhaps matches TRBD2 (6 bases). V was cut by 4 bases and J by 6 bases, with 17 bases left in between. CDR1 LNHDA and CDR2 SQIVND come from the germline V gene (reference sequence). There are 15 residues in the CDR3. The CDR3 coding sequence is TGTGCCAGTAGTACCTGGGGAGAGGGGAGGGATACGCAGTATTTT. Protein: CASSTWGEGRDTQYF.

CDR3 coding DNA: TGTGCCAGCAGCCCCGGACAGGGTGGCTACGAGCAGTACTTC. Protein: CASSPGQGGYEQYF. V gene TRBV14 combines with J gene TRBJ2-7, with TRBD1 matching over 8 bases. CDR1 is SGHDN, CDR2 FVKESK, per germline. Trimming cost V 4 bases and J 3 bases; bases outside gene matches: 5. This CDR3 contains 14 residues.

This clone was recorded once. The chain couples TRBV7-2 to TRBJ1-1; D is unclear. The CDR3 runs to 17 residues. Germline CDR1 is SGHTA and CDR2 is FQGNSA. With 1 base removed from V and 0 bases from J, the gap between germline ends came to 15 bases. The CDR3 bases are TGTGCCAGCAGCTTAGGGGCAGGATTTTTCGTGAACACTGAAGCTTTCTTT. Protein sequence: CASSLGAGFFVNTEAFF.

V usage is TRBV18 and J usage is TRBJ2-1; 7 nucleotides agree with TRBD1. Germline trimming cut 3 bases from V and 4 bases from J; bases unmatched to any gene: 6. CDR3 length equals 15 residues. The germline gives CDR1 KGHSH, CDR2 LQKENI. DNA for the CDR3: TGTGCCAGCTCACCTGGGACAGAAGTATACAATGAGCAGTTCTTC. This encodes CASSPGTEVYNEQFF.

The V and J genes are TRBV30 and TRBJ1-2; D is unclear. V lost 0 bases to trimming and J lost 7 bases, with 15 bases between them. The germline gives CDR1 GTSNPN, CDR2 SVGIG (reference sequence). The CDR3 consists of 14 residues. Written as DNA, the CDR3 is TGTGCCTGGAGTGTACCCCCTGGAGGGAGTGGCTACACCTTC. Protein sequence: CAWSVPPGGSGYTF.

CDR3 residues: CASSRSGGASNEQFF. The CDR3 nucleotides are TGTGCCAGCAGCCGTAGCGGGGGGGCCTCGAATGAGCAGTTCTTC. V is TRBV7-7 and J is TRBJ2-1, with 11 bases aligning to TRBD2. There are 15 residues in the CDR3. J was trimmed by 7 bases and V by 5 bases; bases with no gene match: 7. Germline lookup yields CDR1 SSHAT and CDR2 FNYEAQ (reference sequence).

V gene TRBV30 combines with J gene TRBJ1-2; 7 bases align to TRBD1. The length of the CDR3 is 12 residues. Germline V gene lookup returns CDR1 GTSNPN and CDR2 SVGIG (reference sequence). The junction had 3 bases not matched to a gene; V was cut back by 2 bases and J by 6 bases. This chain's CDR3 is CAWSLGGNGYTF. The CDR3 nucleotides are TGTGCCTGGAGTCTAGGGGGCAATGGCTACACCTTC.

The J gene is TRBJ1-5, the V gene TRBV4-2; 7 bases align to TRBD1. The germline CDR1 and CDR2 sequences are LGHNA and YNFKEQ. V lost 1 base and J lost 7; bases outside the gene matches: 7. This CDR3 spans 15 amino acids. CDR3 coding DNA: TGTGCCAGCAGCCAAGTACCGACAGGGCAACAGCCCCAGCATTTT. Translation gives CASSQVPTGQQPQHF.

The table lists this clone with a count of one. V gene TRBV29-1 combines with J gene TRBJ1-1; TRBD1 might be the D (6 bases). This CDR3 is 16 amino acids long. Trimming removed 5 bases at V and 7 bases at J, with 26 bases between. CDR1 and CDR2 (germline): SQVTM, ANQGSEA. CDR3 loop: CSVIKQGGNLWNEAFF. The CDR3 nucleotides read TGCAGCGTTATTAAACAGGGTGGTAATCTTTGGAATGAAGCTTTCTTT.

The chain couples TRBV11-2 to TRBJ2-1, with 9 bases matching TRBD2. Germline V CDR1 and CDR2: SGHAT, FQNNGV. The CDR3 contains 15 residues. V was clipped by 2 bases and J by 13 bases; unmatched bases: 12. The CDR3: CASSLQLAGSGGQFF. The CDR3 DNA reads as TGTGCCAGCAGCTTACAACTAGCGGGTAGCGGCGGACAGTTCTTC.